This T cell receptor beta chain was profiled in a study of blood T cell repertoires in COVID-19. The overall study: From T cells, B-cell-depleted T cells, or PBMCs came the material, which was cDNA or gDNA.

Here immunoSEQ multiplex PCR was the method, and the copy in TCRdb shows in-frame clones only, minus some. The sample lists about 420,000 clones, roughly 89% occurring once. Seattle participants joined during active infection and were tracked over time. The receptor was isolated from a man between 18 and 29 years old with COVID-19, enrolled during active disease. Specimen: peripheral blood.

CDR3 amino acids: CASSLLGAEDTQYF. CDR3 DNA: TGTGCCAGCAGCTTACTAGGAGCCGAGGATACGCAGTATTTT. The rearrangement links TRBV7-8 to TRBJ2-3; D uncertain. Per the germline V gene, CDR1 is SGHVS and CDR2 is FQNEAQ. Trimming pared 2 bases from V and 6 bases from J, leaving 12 bases between. The CDR3 spans 14 residues.